In its sample, the clone carrying this T cell receptor (beta chain) was seen a few times. Its antigen remains unidentified. The data derive from a study of cytomegalovirus exposure and HLA in healthy donors. About the study: An earlier analysis identified 117 million unique TCR beta sequences in about 180 million T cells. General study results and limits: In a later analysis, donors in an Asian-associated ancestry cluster reportedly had fewer N-insertions in productive TCRs than the cohort mean. The study flagged about 160 TCR beta chains as cytomegalovirus-associated.

Donors in the study were healthy people who gave bone marrow. PCR primers comprised 60 Vbeta and 13 Jbeta primers. Data came from immunoSEQ multiplex PCR; TCRdb stores just in-frame clones and leaves some out. The repertoire consists of tens of thousands of clones, with roughly 80% occurring once and the leading ten covering about a fifth. The receptor was derived from a woman in her 30s in good health and CMV-seropositive. Material: PBMCs.

The DNA of the CDR3 is TGTGCCAGCAGCTCCAACTCCTACGAGCAGTACTTC. It is translated as CASSSNSYEQYF. J is TRBJ2-7 and V is TRBV5-4; unclear D gene. The CDR3 consists of 12 residues. From germline, CDR1 is SGHNT and CDR2 YYREEE (reference sequence). V shed 3 bases and J shed 0 bases, with 4 bases lying between them. Full variable domain (outside the CDR3, taken from reference TRBV5-4 and TRBJ2-7): ETGVTQSPTHLIKTRGQQVTLRCSSQSGHNTVSWYQQALGQGPQFIFQYYREEENGRGNFPPRFSGLQFPNYSSELNVNALELDDSALYLCASSSNSYEQYFGPGTRLTVT.